A selection of T cell receptor beta chains follows, all from one sample in a study of beta chain features in type 1 diabetes. Libraries were prepared by immunoSEQ multiplex PCR; TCRdb keeps only in-frame clonotypes and omits some of them. Seen here are hundreds of thousands of clones, about 10% observed once, and the top ten hold around 0.037%. Sequencing used naive CD4+ T cells from blood. Source of these receptors: a woman aged 18-29 years in good health. The CDR3 runs from the conserved cysteine through the conserved F or W. A D gene is named only where the DNA matches it firmly. A clone size is listed for some rows: how often the clone was seen (once, few, many), or a class if it is expanded.

CDR3 protein	CDR3 DNA	D gene	V gene	J gene	clone size
CASVGRGWFEQYF	TGTGCCAGCGTAGGCAGGGGATGGTTCGAGCAGTACTTC	-	TRBV28	TRBJ2-7	few
CASSVTGQDYEQYF	TGTGCCAGCAGCGTTACGGGACAGGACTACGAGCAGTACTTC	TRBD1	TRBV11-3	TRBJ2-7	few
CASSFHGGGSYNEQFF	TGCGCCAGCAGCTTCCACGGGGGGGGATCCTACAATGAGCAGTTCTTC	TRBD2	TRBV4-1	TRBJ2-1	-
CASSSLLRAGEAGELFF	TGTGCCAGCAGCTCTCTACTCAGGGCGGGAGAAGCCGGGGAGCTGTTTTTT	TRBD2	TRBV11-2	TRBJ2-2	-
CASSPGQGAGGYTF	TGTGCCAGCTCACCTGGGCAGGGGGCAGGTGGCTACACCTTC	TRBD1	TRBV18	TRBJ1-2	-
CASSTYIGGTEAFF	TGTGCCAGTAGTACCTACATAGGGGGCACTGAAGCTTTCTTT	-	TRBV19	TRBJ1-1	-
CASSIWGDSNQPQHF	TGTGCCAGTAGTATATGGGGCGATAGCAATCAGCCCCAGCATTTT	-	TRBV19	TRBJ1-5	few
CASSINNEQFF	TGTGCCAGTAGTATCAACAATGAGCAGTTCTTC	-	TRBV19	TRBJ2-1	few
CASSLDIGRAGDEQYF	TGTGCCAGCAGCTTAGATATTGGTCGAGCGGGAGATGAGCAGTACTTC	TRBD2	TRBV7-2	TRBJ2-7	few
CASSHSSGLDRPSQETQYF	TGCGCCAGCAGCCATTCGAGCGGGCTGGACAGGCCTTCCCAAGAGACCCAGTACTTC	-	TRBV5-1	TRBJ2-5	few
CASSLGGARGDTQYF	TGTGCCAGCAGCTTGGGAGGGGCGCGGGGAGATACGCAGTATTTT	-	TRBV5-6	TRBJ2-3	few
CSVDRYGGGYTF	TGCAGCGTTGATCGGTATGGAGGTGGCTACACCTTC	-	TRBV29-1	TRBJ1-2	few
CASSKDRGDTDTQYF	TGTGCCAGCAGCAAGGACAGGGGGGATACAGATACGCAGTATTTT	TRBD1	TRBV7-2	TRBJ2-3	-
CASSITGSNEAFF	TGTGCCAGTAGTATAACTGGTAGTAATGAAGCTTTCTTT	-	TRBV19	TRBJ1-1	few
CASSMHSVGGRAHNEQFF	TGTGCCAGCAGTATGCACAGCGTGGGCGGGAGGGCCCACAATGAGCAGTTCTTC	TRBD2	TRBV27	TRBJ2-1	-
CASSGTSGVNEQFF	TGTGCCAGCAGCGGGACTAGCGGAGTGAATGAGCAGTTCTTC	TRBD2	TRBV2	TRBJ2-1	-
CASSQADRGLGGTEAFF	TGCGCCAGCAGCCAAGCAGACAGGGGGCTCGGGGGCACTGAAGCTTTCTTT	TRBD1	TRBV4-1	TRBJ1-1	few
CASSEDSRGYTF	TGCGCCAGCAGCGAGGACAGTCGGGGCTACACCTTC	-	TRBV5-1	TRBJ1-2	few
CSARRGLGGYTF	TGCAGCGCTCGTAGGGGGCTGGGCGGCTACACCTTC	TRBD1	TRBV29-1	TRBJ1-2	few
CASSPGVEGTEAFF	TGTGCCAGCTCACCGGGGGTGGAGGGCACTGAAGCTTTCTTT	-	TRBV18	TRBJ1-1	few
CASSPGWGRTEAFF	TGTGCCAGCAGCCCCGGTTGGGGGAGGACTGAAGCTTTCTTT	-	TRBV6-5	TRBJ1-1	-
CSAVTSDEQFF	TGCAGTGCGGTCACTAGCGATGAGCAGTTCTTC	TRBD2	TRBV20-1	TRBJ2-1	many
CASSQTGGNSPLHF	TGTGCCAGCAGCCAGACAGGGGGCAACTCACCCCTCCACTTT	TRBD1	TRBV4-2	TRBJ1-6	-
CASSPSTVRDEQYF	TGTGCCAGCTCACCTTCCACCGTGAGAGATGAGCAGTACTTC	-	TRBV18	TRBJ2-7	-
CASSPDSTALHF	TGTGCCAGCAGCCCGGACAGTACGGCCCTCCACTTT	-	TRBV6-5	TRBJ1-6	few
CASSDVPAQGRGYTF	TGTGCCAGCAGCGATGTTCCCGCACAGGGTCGCGGCTACACCTTC	-	TRBV11-2	TRBJ1-2	-
CAWGRDVQETQYF	TGTGCCTGGGGGCGGGACGTACAAGAGACCCAGTACTTC	-	TRBV30	TRBJ2-5	-
CAWSASLNYGYTF	TGTGCCTGGAGTGCGAGCCTTAACTATGGCTACACCTTC	-	TRBV30	TRBJ1-2	many
CASRDRDWYQETQYF	TGTGCCAGCAGGGACCGGGATTGGTACCAAGAGACCCAGTACTTC	-	TRBV2	TRBJ2-5	-
CASSFTGTNSYEQYF	TGTGCCAGCAGCTTTACCGGGACTAACTCCTACGAGCAGTACTTC	TRBD2	TRBV13	TRBJ2-7	few
CASGILNSGRHNEQFF	TGCGCCAGCGGGATCCTAAATAGCGGGAGGCACAATGAGCAGTTCTTC	TRBD2	TRBV5-1	TRBJ2-1	-
CASSAGQGGEQYF	TGCGCCAGCAGCGCGGGACAGGGGGGCGAGCAGTACTTC	TRBD1	TRBV5-1	TRBJ2-7	few
CASSLVGAETQYF	TGTGCCAGCAGCTTAGTTGGGGCGGAGACCCAGTACTTC	-	TRBV7-9	TRBJ2-5	-
CASSTGQMNTEAFF	TGTGCCAGCAGTACAGGACAGATGAACACTGAAGCTTTCTTT	-	TRBV28	TRBJ1-1	-
CASSSWPQQQGTETQYF	TGCGCCAGCAGCTCTTGGCCCCAACAACAGGGTACGGAGACCCAGTACTTC	-	TRBV5-1	TRBJ2-5	-